A single sample is the source of the 13 T cell receptor beta chains below, sequenced in a study of T-cell memory formation after mild COVID-19. TCRdb fed the 5' RACE reads into MiXCR, producing one record per CDR3 protein. The sample consists of roughly 300,000 distinct CDR3 sequences, 7.5% to 9.5% of them appearing once. The specimen was PBMCs or a T cell subset sorted from them (not recorded which). These receptors were taken from a man younger than 30 who had mild COVID-19 (a few samples of this study predate the infection). Cell type and time point are not known.

This clonotype has just a few counts. The V gene is TRBV3-1, the J gene TRBJ1-4; 7 bases agree with TRBD1. CDR1 and CDR2 from the germline V gene are LGHDT and YNNKEL (reference sequence). Trimming cost V 4 bases and J 7 bases; bases outside gene matches: 6. This CDR3 has 14 amino acids. The CDR3 DNA sequence: TGTGCCAGCAGCCTGACAGGGCTGGCTGAAAAACTGTTTTTT. Encoded protein: CASSLTGLAEKLFF.

V usage is TRBV12-5 and J usage is TRBJ2-1; 8 nucleotides match TRBD2. J lost 6 bases, V lost 5 bases, and 9 bases had no gene match. The CDR3 loop spans 15 amino acids. Germline assignment: CDR1 LGHNT and CDR2 FRNRAP. CDR3 loop: CASGLKSGGRNEQFF. In DNA form, the CDR3 reads TGTGCTAGTGGTCTCAAGAGCGGGGGCCGCAATGAGCAGTTCTTC.

This clonotype was observed a few times. As DNA, the CDR3 is TGTGCCAGCTCACCACCCGCGGGGGGGCCGCTCAATGAGCAGTTCTTC. Protein product: CASSPPAGGPLNEQFF. The chain joins TRBV18 to TRBJ2-1; 9 bases line up with TRBD2. The germline V gene encodes CDR1 KGHSH and CDR2 LQKENI. CDR3 size: 16 residues. J lost 6 bases, V lost 0 bases, and 6 bases had no gene match. The entire variable domain, with the rest obtained from reference TRBV18 and TRBJ2-1, is as follows: NAGVMQNPRHLVRRRGQEARLRCSPMKGHSHVYWYRQLPEEGLKFMVYLQKENIIDESGMPKERFSAEFPKEGPSILRIQQVVRGDSAAYFCASSPPAGGPLNEQFFGPGTRLTVL.

The rearrangement uses TRBV20-1 and TRBJ2-5; TRBD1 is a possible D gene (5 bases). V was shortened by 3 bases and J by 7 bases, with 21 bases between the two germline ends. CDR1 is DFQATT and CDR2 is SNEGSKA in the germline V gene (reference sequence). This CDR3 has 15 residues. The CDR3 spells CSASALTGLSGTQYF. DNA of the CDR3: TGCAGTGCTAGCGCTCTTACAGGTCTATCAGGGACCCAGTACTTC.

This clonotype was seen more than once but under ten times. The chain uses TRBV30 and TRBJ2-2; D is possibly TRBD1 (6 bases). In germline, CDR1 is GTSNPN, CDR2 SVGIG (reference sequence). Deletions cut 3 bases from V and 0 bases from J, with 11 bases between. The CDR3 extends over 15 amino acids. The CDR3 region has the DNA TGTGCCTGGAGACGTACAGGGTCGAACACCGGGGAGCTGTTTTTT. This sequence encodes CAWRRTGSNTGELFF. Together with reference TRBV30 and TRBJ2-2, the CDR3 gives the full variable domain: SQTIHQWPATLVQPVGSPLSLECTVEGTSNPNLYWYRQAAGRGLQLLFYSVGIGQISSEVPQNLSASRPQDRQFILSSKKLLLSDSGFYLCAWRRTGSNTGELFFGEGSRLTVL.

J is TRBJ2-7 and V is TRBV20-1, with D perhaps matching TRBD2 (6 bases). The CDR3 is 11 residues long. CDR1 is DFQATT, CDR2 SNEGSKA, per germline (reference sequence). Trimming stripped 3 bases from V and 5 bases from J, with 8 bases between. CDR3 protein: CSARGGHEQYV. The CDR3 nucleotides are TGCAGTGCTAGGGGAGGACACGAGCAGTACGTC.

This clonotype has at least ten counts. The V gene is TRBV5-1, the J gene TRBJ1-6; no reliable D call. The CDR3 consists of 16 residues. In germline, CDR1 is SGHRS, CDR2 YFSETQ. The V and J ends lost 0 bases and 10 bases respectively, with 17 bases between them. For the CDR3, the DNA is TGCGCCAGCAGCTTGGATAGCGCAGGTTCGAGGTCACCCCTCCACTTT. Its translation: CASSLDSAGSRSPLHF. Full variable domain (missing parts from reference TRBV5-1 and TRBJ1-6): KAGVTQTPRYLIKTRGQQVTLSCSPISGHRSVSWYQQTPGQGLQFLFEYFSETQRNKGNFPGRFSGRQFSNSRSEMNVSTLELGDSALYLCASSLDSAGSRSPLHFGNGTRLTVT.

This clonotype showed up just a few times. This chain connects TRBV7-3 to TRBJ1-2; weak D call: TRBD1 (6 bases). With 6 bases removed from V and 1 base from J, the gap between germline ends came to 21 bases. This CDR3 has 17 residues. Germline V lookup: CDR1 SGHTA, CDR2 FQGTGA. The CDR3 protein is CASSLLPYMDSNYGYTF. In nucleotides, the CDR3 is TGTGCCAGCAGTTTGCTGCCTTATATGGACAGTAACTATGGCTACACCTTC.

This chain joins TRBV27 and TRBJ1-5; D might be TRBD1 (5 bases). Germline CDR1 reads MNHEY; CDR2 reads SMNVEV (reference sequence). The CDR3 has 13 residues. Trimming removed 5 bases at V and 6 bases at J, with 11 bases between. CDR3 in amino acids: CASSVGLLQPQHF. The CDR3 DNA reads as TGTGCCAGCAGTGTGGGACTACTTCAGCCCCAGCATTTT.

This clonotype was observed many times. J is TRBJ2-2 and V is TRBV11-2, with unresolved D. Trimming took 8 bases from V and 1 from J, leaving 17 bases between them. This CDR3 region has 16 residues. Germline CDR1 SGHAT, CDR2 FQNNGV. The DNA for the CDR3 is TGTGCCAGCTCACCGGCCCGCTGGGGGAACACCGGGGAGCTGTTTTTT. This codes for CASSPARWGNTGELFF.

In its sample, this clonotype was seen many times. The chain carries TRBV7-7 and TRBJ2-5, with no clear D. The V gene's germline CDR1 is SSHAT and CDR2 FNYEAQ (reference sequence). This CDR3 has 13 residues. The V and J ends lost 5 bases and 4 bases respectively, with 11 bases between them. As DNA, the CDR3 is TGTGCCAGCAGCACGGGCCTCGCAGAGACCCAGTACTTC. Residues: CASSTGLAETQYF.

In its sample, this clonotype was seen many times. J is TRBJ2-7 and V is TRBV5-1; no firm D call. Germline V gene data show CDR1 as SGHRS and CDR2 as YFSETQ. Trimming stripped 0 bases from V and 0 bases from J, with 16 bases between. CDR3 length: 17 residues. The CDR3 DNA follows: TGCGCCAGCAGCTTGGCGGCCGCCGCTGCGATCTCCTACGAGCAGTACTTC. Its translation is CASSLAAAAAISYEQYF.

This clonotype was recorded a few times. The chain links TRBV5-1 to TRBJ2-2; TRBD1 agrees at 8 bases. Unmatched junction bases numbered 0, after V lost 1 base and J lost 4 bases. Germline V gene data show CDR1 as SGHRS and CDR2 as YFSETQ. The CDR3 sequence is 14 residues long. The CDR3 here is CASSLTGGTGELFF. The CDR3 bases are TGCGCCAGCAGCTTGACAGGGGGCACCGGGGAGCTGTTTTTT. The variable domain in full, completed from reference TRBV5-1 and TRBJ2-2, reads KAGVTQTPRYLIKTRGQQVTLSCSPISGHRSVSWYQQTPGQGLQFLFEYFSETQRNKGNFPGRFSGRQFSNSRSEMNVSTLELGDSALYLCASSLTGGTGELFFGEGSRLTVL.